Included here is one TCR beta chain sequence, with context. As yet, its antigen is unknown. TCRdb's copy holds only in-frame clones and misses some; the assay was immunoSEQ multiplex PCR. The data hold nearly 110,000 clones, with about 89% observed a single time. This entry comes from a study of T cell responses to AZD1222 COVID-19 vaccine. Findings and limits, study-wide: Just a handful of AZD1222 recipients tested seropositive at baseline.

Germline CDR1 and CDR2: MGHRA and YSYEKL. Trimming took off 2 bases at V and 3 bases at J, with 11 bases between the two ends. The CDR3 has 15 amino acids. The sample was peripheral blood, taken 28 days after the second AZD1222 dose. This rearrangement joins TRBV4-1 to TRBJ1-3; D not resolved. The receptor was derived from an adult who received the AZD1222 COVID-19 vaccine. CDR3 sequence reads: CASSQRATSGNTIYF. As DNA, the CDR3 is TGCGCCAGCAGCCAACGGGCAACCAGTGGAAACACCATATATTTT.